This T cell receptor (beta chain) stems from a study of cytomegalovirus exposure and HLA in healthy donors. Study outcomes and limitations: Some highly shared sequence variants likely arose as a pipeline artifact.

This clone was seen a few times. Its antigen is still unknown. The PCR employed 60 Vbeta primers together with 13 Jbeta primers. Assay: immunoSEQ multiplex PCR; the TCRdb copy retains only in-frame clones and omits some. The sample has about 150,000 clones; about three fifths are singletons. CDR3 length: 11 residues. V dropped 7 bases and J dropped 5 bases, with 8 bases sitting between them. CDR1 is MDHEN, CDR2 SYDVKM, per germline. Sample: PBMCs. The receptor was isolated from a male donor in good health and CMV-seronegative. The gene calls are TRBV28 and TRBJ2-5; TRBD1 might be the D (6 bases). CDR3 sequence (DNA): TGTGCCAGCAATCAGGGGGAGACCCAGTACTTC. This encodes CASNQGETQYF. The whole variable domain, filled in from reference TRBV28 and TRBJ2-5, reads DVKVTQSSRYLVKRTGEKVFLECVQDMDHENMFWYRQDPGLGLRLIYFSYDVKMKEKGDIPEGYSVSREKKERFSLILESASTNQTSMYLCASNQGETQYFGPGTRLLVL.